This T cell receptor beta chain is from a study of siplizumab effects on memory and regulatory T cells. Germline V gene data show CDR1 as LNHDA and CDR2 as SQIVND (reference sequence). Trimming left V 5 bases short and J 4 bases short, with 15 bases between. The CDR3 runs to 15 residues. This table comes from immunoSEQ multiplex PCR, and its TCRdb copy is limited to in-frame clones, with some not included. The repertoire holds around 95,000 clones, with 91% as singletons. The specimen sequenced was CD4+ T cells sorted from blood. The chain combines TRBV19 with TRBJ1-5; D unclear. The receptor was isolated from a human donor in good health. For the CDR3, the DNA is TGTGCCAGTAGTGTTACCGAGGACCGTAATCAGCCCCAGCATTTT. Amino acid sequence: CASSVTEDRNQPQHF.